The entry below gives a single TCR beta chain sequence along with its context. No antigen is known for it. No per-base quality is available; no much larger clone lies one base away. Each clonotype received, on average, about 9.7x coverage in deep resolution sequencing performed on a MiSeq, where the target depth lay between 1 in 1 million and 1 in 200,000 T cells. TCR beta libraries were generated with the immunoSEQ hsTCRB Kit. The source study handled its data this way. Data were analyzed with ImmunoSEQ Data Assistant and ImmunoSEQ Analyzer, with V, D and J genes assigned per IMGT definitions. Clonality, which ranges from 0 to 1, was calculated by subtracting the normalized Shannon entropy of productive rearrangement frequencies from one. Public clonotype analysis was restricted to overrepresented clonotypes comprising at least 0.05% of each patient's repertoire. About twelve repertoires from age-matched healthy donors, obtained from immuneACCESS, served as clonality controls. Drawn from immuneACCESS, this table holds only the in-frame rearrangements with V and J called that TCRdb kept. Clones are partly lost; checked studies trace under half to an unresolved V gene and leave the rest unexplained. V, J and clone size were drawn from that table, and D and trimming were deduced from the DNA. In this sample the table shows more than 25,000 clones, around 76% of which occur a single time. The ten largest clones represent 51% of the sample.

Based on the germline V gene, the CDR1 and CDR2 sequences are LGHNA and YSLEER. Reading from cysteine to phenylalanine, the CDR3 counts 14 amino acids. The retained sequence is limited to the CDR3, 42 bases, with the frame set at the first base. The junction shows trimming of 3 bases on V and 4 bases on J, and the gene matches do not reach 5 bases of it. This sample is drawn from a study of cytotoxic CD8 clonotypes in ibrutinib-treated CLL (dated by TCRdb to about 2021). With respect to the entire study: The cohort included roughly 15 treatment-naive and some 10 relapsed/refractory patients; roughly 17 were IGHV unmutated. Every sample from remission and from progressive disease was obtained while the patients were still on ibrutinib. An average of around 250,000 productive templates and approximately 90,000 productive rearrangements was obtained per sample. Cryopreserved peripheral blood mononuclear cells were collected at three points: before therapy, at response, and at either sustained remission or disease progression. Samples at response were collected after a median of about 11 months of treatment, with a range of about 6 to 40 months. Partial responses were observed in 24 patients and complete responses in 2; after a median follow-up of around 68 months, remission was maintained in 14 patients and progression was observed in approximately twelve. Longitudinal samples were obtainable from about 30% of the 86 participants in the trial. What the authors observed across the whole study: Baseline clonality was found to be higher than that of age-matched healthy donors and was strongly correlated with circulating CD8+ T-cell counts. Sampling times were not matched between patients in sustained remission and patients whose disease was progressing, and lymph node repertoires were not examined. Public clonotypes were rare and either shrank or stayed stable during treatment, and the rise in clonality at ibrutinib response reflected expansion of private clonotypes. Clonality rose at ibrutinib response, remained stable during sustained remission, and dropped back toward baseline at progression.

For TCR beta library preparation, roughly 2.1 micrograms of genomic DNA was extracted from cryopreserved PBMCs. High-throughput TCR beta sequencing was performed on longitudinal blood samples from CLL patients receiving ibrutinib monotherapy. The patients took part in an open-label, single-center phase 2 trial of ibrutinib monotherapy. The sequences come from PBMCs, collected after 36 months of ibrutinib treatment. The chain joins TRBV4-3 to TRBJ1-1; the junction holds 7 bases that match TRBD1. This clonotype was obtained from a human donor with chronic lymphocytic leukemia. The bases are TGCGCCAGCAGCCAGAGACAGGGCCCCACTGAAGCTTTCTTT. Its protein product is CASSQRQGPTEAFF.